The T cell receptor beta chain under discussion was sequenced for a study of blood T cell repertoires in COVID-19. Turning to the study itself: Samples came from the United States, Italy and Spain, spanning acute and convalescent COVID-19. PBMCs, B-cell-depleted T cells, or T cells provided the cDNA or gDNA that made up the material.

Germline V CDR1 and CDR2: LNHDA, SQIVND (reference sequence). Trimming pared 5 bases from V and 5 bases from J, leaving 12 bases between. CDR3 length: 13 amino acids. As originally analysed: Reference gene primer amplification gave estimated nucleated cell counts. The repertoire was sequenced with immunoSEQ multiplex PCR; TCRdb's copy has only in-frame clones and lacks some. V and J calls and clone size are given by that table; D and trimming were obtained from the DNA. The sample includes 200,000 or so clones, over 70% of them seen just once. The sequenced material came from peripheral blood. This receptor was identified in a man in his sixties with active or convalescent COVID-19. The V and J genes are TRBV19 and TRBJ1-1; tentatively, D is TRBD1 (5 bases). In DNA form, the CDR3 reads TGTGCCAGTAGTTCCGCGGGGGGGACTGAAGCTTTCTTT. Its translation is CASSSAGGTEAFF.